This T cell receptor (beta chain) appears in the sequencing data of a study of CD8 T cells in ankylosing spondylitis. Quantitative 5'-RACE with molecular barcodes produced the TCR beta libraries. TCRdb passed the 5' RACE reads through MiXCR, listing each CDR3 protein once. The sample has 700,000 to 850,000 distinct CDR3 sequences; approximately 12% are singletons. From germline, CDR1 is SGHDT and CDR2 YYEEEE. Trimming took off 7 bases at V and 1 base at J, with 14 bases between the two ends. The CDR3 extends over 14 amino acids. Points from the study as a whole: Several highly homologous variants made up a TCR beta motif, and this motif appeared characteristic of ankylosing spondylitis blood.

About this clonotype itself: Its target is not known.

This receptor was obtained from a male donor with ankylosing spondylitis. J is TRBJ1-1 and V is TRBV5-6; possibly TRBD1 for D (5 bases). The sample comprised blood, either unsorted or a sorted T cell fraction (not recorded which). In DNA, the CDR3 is TGTGCCAGCGTCGTGGGGCGCAGGAACACTGAAGCTTTCTTT. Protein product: CASVVGRRNTEAFF.